Listed below are T cell receptor beta chains from one sample, sequenced in a study of cytomegalovirus exposure and HLA in healthy donors. TCRdb's copy holds only in-frame clones and misses some; the assay was immunoSEQ multiplex PCR. This table has about 140,000 clones, 80% appearing once. The sample was PBMCs. The receptors here all came from a woman in her thirties in good health and CMV-seronegative. The CDR3 runs from the conserved cysteine through the conserved F or W. The order of the fields is J gene, clone size, D gene, V gene, CDR3 protein, CDR3 DNA. D genes are given only for firm matches. Size is omitted from some rows. Given values are once, few, many or a class for expanded clones.

j_gene: TRBJ2-4; abundance: .; d_gene: TRBD1; v_gene: TRBV27; CDR3aa: CASSLSKGAGPIQYF; CDR3nt: TGTGCCAGCAGTTTATCAAAGGGGGCAGGGCCCATTCAGTACTTC
j_gene: TRBJ2-7; abundance: .; d_gene: .; v_gene: TRBV9; CDR3aa: CASSADRTAGSYEQYF; CDR3nt: TGTGCCAGCAGCGCTGACCGGACAGCCGGCTCCTACGAGCAGTACTTC
j_gene: TRBJ2-5; abundance: .; d_gene: TRBD1; v_gene: TRBV6-5; CDR3aa: CASRTQGAETQYF; CDR3nt: TGTGCCAGCAGGACACAGGGGGCAGAGACCCAGTACTTC
j_gene: TRBJ2-7; abundance: .; d_gene: .; v_gene: TRBV9; CDR3aa: CASARGLSNSYEQYF; CDR3nt: TGTGCCAGCGCCCGGGGACTTAGTAACTCCTACGAGCAGTACTTC
j_gene: TRBJ2-7; abundance: few; d_gene: .; v_gene: TRBV6-7; CDR3aa: CASSNRSIYEQYF; CDR3nt: TGTGCCAGCAGTAACAGGAGTATCTACGAGCAGTACTTC
j_gene: TRBJ2-3; abundance: .; d_gene: TRBD2; v_gene: TRBV7-3; CDR3aa: CASSRGLAGGTDTQYF; CDR3nt: TGTGCCAGCAGCCGCGGACTAGCGGGAGGCACAGATACGCAGTATTTT
j_gene: TRBJ2-7; abundance: .; d_gene: TRBD1; v_gene: TRBV18; CDR3aa: CASSPRDSSYEQYF; CDR3nt: TGTGCCAGCTCACCCCGGGACAGCTCCTACGAGCAGTACTTC
j_gene: TRBJ2-6; abundance: .; d_gene: .; v_gene: TRBV15; CDR3aa: CATSGGGGSSSGANVLTF; CDR3nt: TGTGCCACCAGCGGAGGGGGGGGCTCGAGCTCTGGGGCCAACGTCCTGACTTTC
j_gene: TRBJ2-3; abundance: .; d_gene: .; v_gene: TRBV27; CDR3aa: CASNQGTDTQYF; CDR3nt: TGTGCCAGCAACCAGGGCACAGATACGCAGTATTTT
j_gene: TRBJ2-2; abundance: once; d_gene: TRBD1; v_gene: TRBV10-3; CDR3aa: CAISPTGGAPGELFF; CDR3nt: TGTGCCATCAGTCCGACAGGGGGCGCGCCCGGGGAGCTGTTTTTT
j_gene: TRBJ1-3; abundance: .; d_gene: .; v_gene: TRBV10-1; CDR3aa: CASSLTGFSGNTIYF; CDR3nt: TGCGCCAGCAGTCTTACAGGGTTTTCTGGAAACACCATATATTTT
j_gene: TRBJ2-7; abundance: few; d_gene: .; v_gene: TRBV19; CDR3aa: CASSLGQGSAYEQYF; CDR3nt: TGTGCCAGTAGCCTGGGGCAGGGGTCCGCCTACGAGCAGTACTTC
j_gene: TRBJ1-2; abundance: .; d_gene: TRBD1; v_gene: TRBV18; CDR3aa: CASSQTPQGDYGYTF; CDR3nt: TGTGCCAGCTCACAGACCCCCCAGGGGGACTATGGCTACACCTTC
j_gene: TRBJ1-2; abundance: .; d_gene: .; v_gene: TRBV7-9; CDR3aa: CASSLFGGEKNYGYTF; CDR3nt: TGTGCCAGCAGCTTATTCGGAGGGGAGAAGAACTATGGCTACACCTTC
j_gene: TRBJ1-1; abundance: .; d_gene: .; v_gene: TRBV19; CDR3aa: CASSIVPGIGITEAFF; CDR3nt: TGTGCCAGTAGTATAGTACCCGGGATCGGCATCACTGAAGCTTTCTTT
j_gene: TRBJ2-4; abundance: .; d_gene: TRBD1; v_gene: TRBV6-1; CDR3aa: CASSERDRENIQYF; CDR3nt: TGTGCCAGCAGTGAAAGGGACAGGGAAAACATTCAGTACTTC
j_gene: TRBJ1-3; abundance: few; d_gene: .; v_gene: TRBV10-2; CDR3aa: CASSESKRSSGNTIYF; CDR3nt: TGCGCCAGCAGTGAGTCGAAGCGGAGCTCTGGAAACACCATATATTTT
j_gene: TRBJ1-1; abundance: .; d_gene: .; v_gene: TRBV9; CDR3aa: CASSEGSMNTEAFF; CDR3nt: TGTGCCAGCAGCGAGGGGTCCATGAACACTGAAGCTTTCTTT
j_gene: TRBJ2-5; abundance: .; d_gene: TRBD2; v_gene: TRBV30; CDR3aa: CAWSGGGAETQYF; CDR3nt: TGTGCCTGGAGTGGCGGGGGGGCGGAGACCCAGTACTTC
j_gene: TRBJ2-7; abundance: .; d_gene: TRBD1; v_gene: TRBV6-1; CDR3aa: CASSRRGQSYEQYF; CDR3nt: TGTGCCAGCAGTCGTCGGGGACAGTCCTACGAGCAGTACTTC
j_gene: TRBJ1-2; abundance: once; d_gene: .; v_gene: TRBV11-2; CDR3aa: CASSLVRGKGTYGYTF; CDR3nt: TGTGCCAGCAGCTTAGTTCGGGGAAAAGGAACCTATGGCTACACCTTC
j_gene: TRBJ1-5; abundance: once; d_gene: .; v_gene: TRBV15; CDR3aa: CATSRERGGSGQPQHF; CDR3nt: TGTGCCACCAGCAGAGAAAGGGGGGGGTCCGGACAGCCCCAGCATTTT
j_gene: TRBJ1-2; abundance: .; d_gene: TRBD1; v_gene: TRBV6-1; CDR3aa: CASSRTGGGYTF; CDR3nt: TGTGCCAGCAGTCGGACAGGGGGCGGCTACACCTTC
j_gene: TRBJ1-5; abundance: .; d_gene: .; v_gene: TRBV27; CDR3aa: CASSGQNGNQPQHF; CDR3nt: TGTGCCAGCAGTGGGCAGAACGGCAATCAGCCCCAGCATTTT